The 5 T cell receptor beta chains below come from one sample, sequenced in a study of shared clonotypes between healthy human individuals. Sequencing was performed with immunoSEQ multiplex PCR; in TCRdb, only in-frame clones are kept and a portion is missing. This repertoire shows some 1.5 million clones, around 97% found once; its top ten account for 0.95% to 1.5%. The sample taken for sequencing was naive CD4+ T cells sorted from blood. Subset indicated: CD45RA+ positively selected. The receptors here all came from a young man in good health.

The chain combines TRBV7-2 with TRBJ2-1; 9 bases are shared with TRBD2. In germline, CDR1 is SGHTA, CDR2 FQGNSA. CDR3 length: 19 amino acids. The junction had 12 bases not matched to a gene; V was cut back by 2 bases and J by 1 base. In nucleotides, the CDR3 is TGTGCCAGCAGCTTAACGGGGCTAGCGGGGAGGCTGTCCTACAATGAGCAGTTCTTC. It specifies CASSLTGLAGRLSYNEQFF.

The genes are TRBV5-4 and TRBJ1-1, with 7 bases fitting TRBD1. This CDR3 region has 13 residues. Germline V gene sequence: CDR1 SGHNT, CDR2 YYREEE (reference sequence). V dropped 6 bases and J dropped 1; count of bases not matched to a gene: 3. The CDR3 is CASNGQANTEAFF. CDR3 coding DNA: TGTGCCAGCAACGGACAGGCGAACACTGAAGCTTTCTTT.

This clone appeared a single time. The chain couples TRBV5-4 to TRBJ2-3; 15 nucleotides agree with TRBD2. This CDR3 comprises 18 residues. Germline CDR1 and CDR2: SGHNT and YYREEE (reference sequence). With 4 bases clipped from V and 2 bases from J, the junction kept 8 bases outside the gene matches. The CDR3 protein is CASSPRTSGRVVTDTQYF. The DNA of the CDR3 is TGTGCCAGCAGCCCACGGACTAGCGGGAGGGTGGTCACAGATACGCAGTATTTT.

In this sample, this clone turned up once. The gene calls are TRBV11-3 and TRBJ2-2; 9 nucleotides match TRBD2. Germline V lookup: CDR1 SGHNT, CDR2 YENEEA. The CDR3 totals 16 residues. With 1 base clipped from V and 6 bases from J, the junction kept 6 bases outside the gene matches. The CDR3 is CASSLGVAGVPGELFF. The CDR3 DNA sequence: TGTGCCAGCAGCTTAGGGGTAGCGGGAGTGCCCGGGGAGCTGTTTTTT.

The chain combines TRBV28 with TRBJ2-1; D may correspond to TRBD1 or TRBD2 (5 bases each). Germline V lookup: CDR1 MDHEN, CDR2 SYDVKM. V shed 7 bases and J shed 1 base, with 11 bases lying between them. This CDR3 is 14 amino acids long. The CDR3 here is CASTVGASYNEQFF. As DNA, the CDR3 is TGTGCCAGCACCGTCGGGGCGTCCTACAATGAGCAGTTCTTC.